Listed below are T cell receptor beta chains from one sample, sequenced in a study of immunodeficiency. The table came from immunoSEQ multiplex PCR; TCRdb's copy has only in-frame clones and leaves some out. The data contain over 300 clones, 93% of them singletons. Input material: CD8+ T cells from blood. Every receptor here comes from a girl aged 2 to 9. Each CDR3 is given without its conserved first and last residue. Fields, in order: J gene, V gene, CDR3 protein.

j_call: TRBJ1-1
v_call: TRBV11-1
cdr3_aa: ASSLGSSLEAF

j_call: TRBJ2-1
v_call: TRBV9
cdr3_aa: ASSAGGGGEQF

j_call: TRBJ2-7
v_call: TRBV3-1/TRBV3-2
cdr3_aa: ASSQTGYEQY

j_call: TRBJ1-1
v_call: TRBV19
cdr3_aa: ASSDYERQQAF

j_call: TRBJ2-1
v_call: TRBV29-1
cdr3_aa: SVGIVSFYNEQF

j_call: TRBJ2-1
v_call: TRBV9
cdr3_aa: ASSGGLAVGEQF

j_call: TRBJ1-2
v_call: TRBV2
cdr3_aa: ASRLDRGYGYT

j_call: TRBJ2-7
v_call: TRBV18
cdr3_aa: ASSPGQGLYEQY

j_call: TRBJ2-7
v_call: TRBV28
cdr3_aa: ASTSGGAEQY

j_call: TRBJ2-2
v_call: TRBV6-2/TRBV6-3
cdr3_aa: ASSPLAGGPTGELF

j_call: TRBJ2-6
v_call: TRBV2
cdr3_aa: ASRGLKSGANVLT

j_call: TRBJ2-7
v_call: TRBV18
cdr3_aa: ASSPYRGPYEQY

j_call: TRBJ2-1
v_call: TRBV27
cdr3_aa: ASATGLAGRAGSYNEQF

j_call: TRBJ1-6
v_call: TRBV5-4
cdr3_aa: ASSLAWSPGHGNSPLH

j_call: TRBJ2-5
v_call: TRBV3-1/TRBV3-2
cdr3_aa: ASSRASQGVYQETQY

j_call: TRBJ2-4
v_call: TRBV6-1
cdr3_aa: ASSETGKNIQY

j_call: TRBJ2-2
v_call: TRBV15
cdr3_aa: ATSIGRGNSPFTGELF

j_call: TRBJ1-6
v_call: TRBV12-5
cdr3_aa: ASGLVQDRDRGSYNSPLH

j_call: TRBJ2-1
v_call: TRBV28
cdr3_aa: ASSLLGLYSVGGISYNEQF

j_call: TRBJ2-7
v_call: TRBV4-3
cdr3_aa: ASSQGVQGYEQY

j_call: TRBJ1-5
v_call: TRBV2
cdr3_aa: ASIRDRAQPQH

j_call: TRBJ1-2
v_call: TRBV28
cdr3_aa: ATDPGQAVGYT

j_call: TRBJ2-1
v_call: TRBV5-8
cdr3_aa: ASRNAGDEQF

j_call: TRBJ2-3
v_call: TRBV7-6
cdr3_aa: ASSLRAGEDTQY

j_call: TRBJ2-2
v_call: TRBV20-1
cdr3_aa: SASRAGELF

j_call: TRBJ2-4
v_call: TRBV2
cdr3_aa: ATDGGHQAKNIQY

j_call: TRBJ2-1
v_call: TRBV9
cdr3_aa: ASSVGGGAGNEQF

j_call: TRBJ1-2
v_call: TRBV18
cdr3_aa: ASSPPRDFYGYT

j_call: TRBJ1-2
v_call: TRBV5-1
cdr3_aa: ASSLAAREVGYT

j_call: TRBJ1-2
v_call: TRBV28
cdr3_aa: ASSDAGRGISYGYT

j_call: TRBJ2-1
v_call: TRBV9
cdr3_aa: ASSVTSGSLYNEQF

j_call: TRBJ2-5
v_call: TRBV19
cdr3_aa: ASSRLAGHQETQY

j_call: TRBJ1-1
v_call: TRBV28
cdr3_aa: ASSLGLTAF

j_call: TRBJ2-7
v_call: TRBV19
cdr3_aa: ASSSSGNNEQY

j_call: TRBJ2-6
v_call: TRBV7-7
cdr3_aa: ASSVTGKCHSRANVLT

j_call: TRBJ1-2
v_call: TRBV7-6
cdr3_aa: ASGRKKGQESYGYT

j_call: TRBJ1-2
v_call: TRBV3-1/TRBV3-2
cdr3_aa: ASSPGGRHYGYT

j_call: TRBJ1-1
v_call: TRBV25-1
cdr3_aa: ASGRLNTEAF

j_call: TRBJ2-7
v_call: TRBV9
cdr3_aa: ASSATSGSPYEQY

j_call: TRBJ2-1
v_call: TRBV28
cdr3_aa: ASSLWDPNNEQF

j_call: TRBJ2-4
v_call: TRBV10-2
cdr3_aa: ASRDHADIQY

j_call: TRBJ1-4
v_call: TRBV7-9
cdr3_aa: ASSPGRGHDNEKLF

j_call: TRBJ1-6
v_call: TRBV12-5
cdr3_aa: ASRRATYNSPLH

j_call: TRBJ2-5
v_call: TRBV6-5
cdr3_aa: ASSFGTEQETQY

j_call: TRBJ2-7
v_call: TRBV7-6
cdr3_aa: ASSPMAGEGYEQY

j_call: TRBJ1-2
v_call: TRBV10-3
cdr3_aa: AISGQALRGTLANYGYT

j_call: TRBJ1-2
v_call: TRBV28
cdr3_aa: ASSLIGRDGYT

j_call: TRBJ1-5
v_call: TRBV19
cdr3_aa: ASSIRDRAVSYQPQH

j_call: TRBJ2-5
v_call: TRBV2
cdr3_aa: ASRDGQTQY

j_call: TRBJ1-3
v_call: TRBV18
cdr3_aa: ASSPPVSSGNTIY

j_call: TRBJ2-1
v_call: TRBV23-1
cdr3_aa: ASSQGGREERCSYNEQF

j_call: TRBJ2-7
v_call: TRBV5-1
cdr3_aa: ASSIEGIDPYEQY

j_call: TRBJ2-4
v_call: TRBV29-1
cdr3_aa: SVTRGMGKNIQY

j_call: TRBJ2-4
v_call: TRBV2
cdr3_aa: ASSVGLAGASIDIQY

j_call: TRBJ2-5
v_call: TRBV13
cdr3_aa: ASSSGHLQETQY

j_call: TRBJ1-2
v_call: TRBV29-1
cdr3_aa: SDQSGAVYT

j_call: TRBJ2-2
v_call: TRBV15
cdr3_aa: ATSRDRGTGELF

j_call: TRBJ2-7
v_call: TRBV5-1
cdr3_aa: ASSLGAYRNPSYEQY

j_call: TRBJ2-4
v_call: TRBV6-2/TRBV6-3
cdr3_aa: ASSDIKGGSQY